The 3 T cell receptor beta chains given below trace back to one sample, sequenced in a study of cytomegalovirus exposure and HLA in healthy donors (dated by TCRdb to about 2017). The library was built by means of the immunoSEQ multiplex PCR assay. Sourced from immuneACCESS, this table was stored by TCRdb with only in-frame sequences that have V and J called. A share of the clones is absent; for the studies checked, an unresolved V gene accounts for under half, and the remainder has no known explanation. This sample gives some 59,000 clones in total; roughly nine tenths of them show up just once. Roughly 15% of the sample lies in the top ten. The specimen sequenced was PBMCs. The receptors shown here come from a woman between 18 and 30 years old in good health and CMV-seronegative.

This clone was found a few times. This sequence joins TRBV28 and TRBJ2-7, with D possibly TRBD1 on 5 matching bases. Germline CDR1 MDHEN, CDR2 SYDVKM. The CDR3 sequence is 14 residues long. Trimming left V 5 bases short and J 0 bases short, with 11 bases between. CDR3 sequence (DNA): TGTGCCAGCAGTCTCGGCGGACACTCCTACGAGCAGTACTTC. Translated: CASSLGGHSYEQYF.

V and J are TRBV2 and TRBJ1-6, with 7 bases identical to TRBD1. This CDR3 region has 14 residues. The V segment lost 6 bases and the J segment 7 bases; nucleotides outside the gene matches: 6. Germline CDR1 SNHLY, CDR2 FYNNEI. The CDR3 nucleotides read TGTGCCAGCAGAGACAGGGTCTCGAATTCACCCCTCCACTTT. Translating gives CASRDRVSNSPLHF.

The V call is TRBV28, the J call TRBJ2-2; D is possibly TRBD2 (5 bases). The CDR3 contains 16 residues. Germline values: CDR1 MDHEN, CDR2 SYDVKM. V lost 5 bases to trimming and J lost 1 base, with 14 bases between them. This CDR3 reads CASSPPLSGNTGELFF. In nucleotides, the CDR3 is TGTGCCAGCAGTCCCCCCCTCAGCGGGAACACCGGGGAGCTGTTTTTT.